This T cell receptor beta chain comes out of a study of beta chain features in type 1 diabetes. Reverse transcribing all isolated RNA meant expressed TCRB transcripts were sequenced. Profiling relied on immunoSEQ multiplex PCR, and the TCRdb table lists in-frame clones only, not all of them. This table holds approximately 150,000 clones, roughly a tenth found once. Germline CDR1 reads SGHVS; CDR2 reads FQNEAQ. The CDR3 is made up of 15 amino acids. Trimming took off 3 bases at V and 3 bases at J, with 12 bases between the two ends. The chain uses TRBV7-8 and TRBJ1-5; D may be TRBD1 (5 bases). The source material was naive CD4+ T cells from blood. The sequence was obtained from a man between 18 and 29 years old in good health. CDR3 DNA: TGTGCCAGCAGCTTGGCCGGGACTTACAATCAGCCCCAGCATTTT. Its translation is CASSLAGTYNQPQHF.